The 17 T cell receptor beta chains below come from one sample, sequenced in a study of regulatory T cells in long-lasting Graves disease. The authors built TCR beta libraries using iRepertoire HTBI primers and Arm-PCR of CDR3 regions. Via MiXCR, TCRdb re-called the multiplex PCR reads, giving one row per CDR3 protein. Among 650,000 to 700,000 distinct CDR3 sequences, approximately 31% were seen once, and the ten largest hold around 42%. Noted time point: persistent/refractory GD, antithyroid drugs over 5 years with positive TRAb. The TCR library was made from RNA that had been extracted from PBMCs in TRIzol. Sequenced material: peripheral blood mononuclear cells (PBMCs), taken when the disease was refractory, from a patient treated with antithyroid drugs. The receptors derive from a female donor with Graves disease.

The table lists this clonotype with many counts. V gene TRBV2 combines with J gene TRBJ1-5; TRBD1 aligns across 11 bases. The V gene's germline CDR1 is SNHLY and CDR2 FYNNEI. CDR3 size: 18 residues. With V trimmed by 8 bases and J by 2 bases, 14 bases remained unmatched. For the CDR3, the DNA is TGTGCCAGCCAGAGGCGGACAGGGGGCGCTTCAGGCAATCAGCCCCAGCATTTT. Residues: CASQRRTGGASGNQPQHF.

The chain carries TRBV10-3 and TRBJ1-1; 7 nucleotides agree with TRBD1. The CDR3 has 15 amino acids. In germline, CDR1 is ENHRY, CDR2 SYGVKD. V dropped 3 bases and J dropped 0; count of bases not matched to a gene: 4. The DNA for the CDR3 is TGTGCCATCAGTGAAAACAGGGGTCTGAACACTGAAGCTTTCTTT. Translated, it gives CAISENRGLNTEAFF.

This clonotype was detected many times. V is TRBV10-3 and J is TRBJ1-1; D is possibly TRBD1 (6 bases). The V gene's germline CDR1 is ENHRY and CDR2 SYGVKD. Trimming took off 7 bases at V and 3 bases at J, with 15 bases between the two ends. The CDR3 has 14 residues. The CDR3 DNA reads TGTGCCATCACCCAGCCGGGACAATACACTGAAGCTTTCTTT. It specifies CAITQPGQYTEAFF.

The V and J genes are TRBV20-1 and TRBJ2-1, with 8 bases that match TRBD2. The CDR3 extends over 13 amino acids. The trim removed 1 base at V and 4 bases at J, leaving 0 bases unmatched. Germline CDR1 and CDR2: DFQATT and SNEGSKA (reference sequence). The CDR3 spells CSARVAGYNEQFF. The CDR3 nucleotides are TGCAGTGCTAGAGTAGCGGGATACAATGAGCAGTTCTTC.

The chain combines TRBV29-1 with TRBJ2-5; 8 positions agree with TRBD2. J lost 4 bases, V lost 4 bases, and 17 bases had no gene match. CDR3 size: 17 residues. Germline V gene data show CDR1 as SQVTM and CDR2 as ANQGSEA. CDR3 protein: CSVGGWSGGPGLETQYF. DNA of the CDR3: TGCAGCGTTGGGGGTTGGTCGGGAGGGCCGGGGTTAGAGACCCAGTACTTC.

This clonotype was seen ten or more times. The chain employs TRBV18 and TRBJ1-1; D is unclear. Germline CDR1 KGHSH, CDR2 LQKENI. The ends were cut back, 6 bases at V and 3 bases at J, with 11 bases in the middle. The CDR3 totals 13 residues. For the CDR3, the DNA is TGTGCCAGCTCCCCCGGGAGGGACACTGAAGCTTTCTTT. Translated, it gives CASSPGRDTEAFF.

A remark on this clonotype: Given the absence of the conserved phenylalanine or tryptophan at the CDR3 end, a read error is likely. In DNA form, the CDR3 reads TGTGCCAGCAGCCTTAGTCTCGGGACCCCCACGCTATATGGCTACACCCTC. This codes for CASSLSLGTPTLYGYTL. V gene TRBV7-3 combines with J gene TRBJ1-2; the D gene is possibly TRBD1 (5 bases). The CDR3 runs 17 residues. Trimming stripped 5 bases from V and 5 bases from J, with 24 bases between. From germline, CDR1 is SGHTA and CDR2 FQGTGA.

The rearrangement joins TRBV7-3 to TRBJ1-1; unclear D gene. This CDR3 is built from 13 residues. From germline, CDR1 is SGHTA and CDR2 FQGTGA. V lost 11 bases and J 5 bases, leaving 18 bases between the germline ends. The CDR3: CAWTYRRETEAFF. The CDR3 DNA follows: TGTGCCTGGACCTACAGACGGGAGACTGAAGCTTTCTTT.

V usage is TRBV3-1 and J usage is TRBJ1-1; 8 bases align to TRBD1. The CDR3 sequence is 15 residues long. Trimming removed 4 bases from V and 4 bases from J; junction bases left unmatched: 8. CDR1 LGHDT and CDR2 YNNKEL come from the germline V gene (reference sequence). The CDR3 sequence is CASSPIDRGPTEAFF. DNA for the CDR3: TGTGCCAGCAGCCCCATCGACAGGGGTCCCACTGAAGCTTTCTTT.

This clonotype showed up just once. The chain has TRBV19 and TRBJ1-5, with TRBD1 matching over 8 bases. From germline, CDR1 is LNHDA and CDR2 SQIVND (reference sequence). The CDR3 extends over 14 amino acids. V lost 3 bases, J lost 5 bases, and 3 bases stayed unmatched. The CDR3 DNA reads TGTGCCAGTAGTATGGACAGGGTATATCAGCCCCAGCATTTT. It codes for CASSMDRVYQPQHF.

The chain links TRBV30 to TRBJ1-1; no clear D gene. Germline V gene data show CDR1 as GTSNPN and CDR2 as SVGIG (reference sequence). This CDR3 is built from 13 residues. Trimming removed 0 bases at V and 5 bases at J, with 10 bases between. This CDR3 reads CAWSVSERTEAFF. CDR3 nucleotide sequence: TGTGCCTGGAGTGTGAGCGAGAGGACTGAAGCTTTCTTT. Full variable domain (remainder filled in from reference TRBV30 and TRBJ1-1): SQTIHQWPATLVQPVGSPLSLECTVEGTSNPNLYWYRQAAGRGLQLLFYSVGIGQISSEVPQNLSASRPQDRQFILSSKKLLLSDSGFYLCAWSVSERTEAFFGQGTRLTVV.

This clonotype was counted between two and nine times. The V and J genes are TRBV9 and TRBJ1-5; maybe TRBD1 (6 bases). The CDR3 consists of 14 residues. Germline values: CDR1 SGDLS, CDR2 YYNGEE. V lost 0 bases to trimming and J lost 4 bases, with 8 bases between them. CDR3 nucleotide sequence: TGTGCCAGCAGCGTAGAAGGGGGGAATCAGCCCCAGCATTTT. Its protein product is CASSVEGGNQPQHF.

The sample holds a few counts of this clonotype. The chain recombines TRBV10-3 with TRBJ1-5; tentatively, D is TRBD1 (5 bases). The V and J ends lost 5 bases and 9 bases respectively, with 11 bases between them. The germline V gene has CDR1 ENHRY and CDR2 SYGVKD. The CDR3 spans 12 residues. Written as DNA, the CDR3 is TGTGCCATCAGTTCAACCGGGGGGCCCCAGCATTTT. Translated, it gives CAISSTGGPQHF.

This clonotype was counted a few times. The chain recombines TRBV20-1 with TRBJ2-7; 8 nucleotides agree with TRBD1. The CDR3 sequence is 14 residues long. V was pared by 6 bases and J by 1 base, with 8 bases of the junction left unmatched. Germline CDR1 is DFQATT and CDR2 is SNEGSKA (reference sequence). In DNA, the CDR3 is TGCAGTGCCCGCCGGACAGGGAGTTCCTACGAGCAGTACTTC. Amino acids: CSARRTGSSYEQYF.

At least ten counts were recorded for this clonotype. The V call is TRBV12-3 or TRBV12-4, the J call TRBJ1-2; D is ambiguous. The CDR3 contains 14 residues. The ends were cut back, 3 bases at V and 4 bases at J, with 12 bases in the middle. The CDR3 spells CASSLGVSLYGYTF. CDR3 DNA: TGTGCCAGCAGTTTGGGTGTCAGCCTCTATGGCTACACCTTC.

The chain carries TRBV29-1 and TRBJ1-2; D is uncertain. The CDR3 is 13 amino acids. V gave up 0 bases and J gave up 3 bases, with 8 bases separating them. Germline V CDR1 and CDR2: SQVTM, ANQGSEA. CDR3 residues: CSVEDRSDYGYTF. The CDR3 bases are TGCAGCGTTGAAGATAGGAGCGACTATGGCTACACCTTC. The full variable domain, with the rest looked up from reference TRBV29-1 and TRBJ1-2, is SAVISQKPSRDICQRGTSLTIQCQVDSQVTMMFWYRQQPGQSLTLIATANQGSEATYESGFVIDKFPISRPNLTFSTLTVSNMSPEDSSIYLCSVEDRSDYGYTFGSGTRLTVV.

This clonotype was observed many times. This rearrangement joins TRBV28 to TRBJ1-1, with no clear D. Germline V lookup: CDR1 MDHEN, CDR2 SYDVKM. The CDR3 totals 14 residues. V was pared by 6 bases and J by 7 bases, with 18 bases between. CDR3 nucleotides: TGTGCCAGCAGCCCCTTGGTAGGGAGTAATGAAGCTTTCTTT. Its translation is CASSPLVGSNEAFF.